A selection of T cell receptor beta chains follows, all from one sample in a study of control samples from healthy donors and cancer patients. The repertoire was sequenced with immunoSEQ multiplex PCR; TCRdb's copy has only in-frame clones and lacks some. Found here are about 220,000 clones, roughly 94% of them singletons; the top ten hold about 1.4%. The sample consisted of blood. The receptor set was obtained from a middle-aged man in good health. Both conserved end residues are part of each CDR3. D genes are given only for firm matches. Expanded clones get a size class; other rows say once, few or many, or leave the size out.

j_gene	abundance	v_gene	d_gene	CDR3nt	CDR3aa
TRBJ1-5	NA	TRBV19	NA	TGTGCCAGTAAACGGGGGACTGGTAACCAGCCCCAGCATTTT	CASKRGTGNQPQHF
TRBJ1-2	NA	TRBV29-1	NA	TGCAGCGTCCCACCTGGACTTAACTTC	CSVPPGLNF
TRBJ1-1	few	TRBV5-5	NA	TGTGCCAGCAGCTTGGACATAAACACGGGGACTGAAGCTTTCTTT	CASSLDINTGTEAFF
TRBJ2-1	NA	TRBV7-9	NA	TGTGCCAGCAGCCACGTCGGGGAGAGCTCCTACAATGAGCAGTTCTTC	CASSHVGESSYNEQFF
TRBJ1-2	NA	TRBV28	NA	TGTGCCAGCGGCTCGTCAGTATTTGGCTACACCTTC	CASGSSVFGYTF
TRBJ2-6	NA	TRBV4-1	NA	TGCGCCAGCAGCCCTCAGCAGGGGGCCAACGTCCTGACTTTC	CASSPQQGANVLTF
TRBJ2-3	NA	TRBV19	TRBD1	TGTGCCAGCGGGACAGGGGGAACAGATACGCAGTATTTT	CASGTGGTDTQYF
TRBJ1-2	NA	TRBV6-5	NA	TGTGCCAGCAGGGAGCAGGGGAAGGGCGGCTACACCTTC	CASREQGKGGYTF
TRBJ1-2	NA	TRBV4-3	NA	TGCGCCAGCAGCCAAGATGGTGGCCGAGAGAGCGGCTACACCTTC	CASSQDGGRESGYTF
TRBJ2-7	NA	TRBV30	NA	TGTGCCTCTGTCGGGCCGTCCTACGAGCAGTACTTC	CASVGPSYEQYF
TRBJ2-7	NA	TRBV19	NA	TGTGCCAGCAAAACCCGGGCTAAGGACTACGAGCAGTACTTC	CASKTRAKDYEQYF
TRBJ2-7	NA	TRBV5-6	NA	TGTGCCAGCAGCTTGGGACCGGACAGAAACTACGAGCAGTACTTC	CASSLGPDRNYEQYF
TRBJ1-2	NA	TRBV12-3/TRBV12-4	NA	TGTGCCAGCAGTTTACTCGGCTATGGCTACACCTTC	CASSLLGYGYTF
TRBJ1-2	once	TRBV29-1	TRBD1	TGCAGCGTTGCGGGACAGCACTCAAACTATGGCTACACCTTC	CSVAGQHSNYGYTF
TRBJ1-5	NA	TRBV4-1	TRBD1	TGCGCCAGCAGCCAAGAACGAGGGGCACAGGGGCAGCCCCAGCATTTT	CASSQERGAQGQPQHF
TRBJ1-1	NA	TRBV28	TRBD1	TGTGCCAGCAGCCCCGGGGCCAGGGGGTCAGCTTTCTTT	CASSPGARGSAFF
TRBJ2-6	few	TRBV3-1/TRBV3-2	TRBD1	TGTGCCAGCAGCCGTCGGGGGACCCGGGACAGGGTTAGCTCTGGGGCCAACGTCCTGACTTTC	CASSRRGTRDRVSSGANVLTF
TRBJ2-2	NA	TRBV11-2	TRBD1	TGTGCCAGCAGCTTAACAGGGGCAAACACCGGGGAGCTGTTTTTT	CASSLTGANTGELFF
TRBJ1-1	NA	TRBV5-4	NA	TGTGCCAGCAGCTCAAACGATGGGAACACTGAAGCTTTCTTT	CASSSNDGNTEAFF
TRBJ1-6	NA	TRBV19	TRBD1	TGTGCCAGTAGACCGGACAGGAGCTCCTATAATTCACCCCTCCACTTT	CASRPDRSSYNSPLHF
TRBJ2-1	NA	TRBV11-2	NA	TGTGCCAGCAGCTTCGGGTTCTCCTACAATGAGCAGTTCTTC	CASSFGFSYNEQFF
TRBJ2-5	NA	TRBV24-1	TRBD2	TGTGCCACCAGTGAGGGCTCAGCGGGGACAGAGACCCAGTACTTC	CATSEGSAGTETQYF